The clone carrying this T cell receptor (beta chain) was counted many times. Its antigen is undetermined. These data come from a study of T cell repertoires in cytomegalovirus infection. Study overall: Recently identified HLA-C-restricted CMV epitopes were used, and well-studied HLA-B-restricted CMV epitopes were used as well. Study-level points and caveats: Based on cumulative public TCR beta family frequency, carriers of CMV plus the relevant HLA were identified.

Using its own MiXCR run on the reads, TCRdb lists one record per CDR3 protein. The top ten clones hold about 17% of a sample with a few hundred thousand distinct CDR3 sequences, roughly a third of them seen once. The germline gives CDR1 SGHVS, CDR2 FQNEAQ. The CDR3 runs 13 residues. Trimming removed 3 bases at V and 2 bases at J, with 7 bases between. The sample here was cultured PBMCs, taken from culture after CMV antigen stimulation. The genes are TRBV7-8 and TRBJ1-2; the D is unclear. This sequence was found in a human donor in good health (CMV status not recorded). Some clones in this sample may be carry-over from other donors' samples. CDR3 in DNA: TGTGCCAGCAGCTTTACTGAAAACTATGGCTACACCTTC. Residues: CASSFTENYGYTF.